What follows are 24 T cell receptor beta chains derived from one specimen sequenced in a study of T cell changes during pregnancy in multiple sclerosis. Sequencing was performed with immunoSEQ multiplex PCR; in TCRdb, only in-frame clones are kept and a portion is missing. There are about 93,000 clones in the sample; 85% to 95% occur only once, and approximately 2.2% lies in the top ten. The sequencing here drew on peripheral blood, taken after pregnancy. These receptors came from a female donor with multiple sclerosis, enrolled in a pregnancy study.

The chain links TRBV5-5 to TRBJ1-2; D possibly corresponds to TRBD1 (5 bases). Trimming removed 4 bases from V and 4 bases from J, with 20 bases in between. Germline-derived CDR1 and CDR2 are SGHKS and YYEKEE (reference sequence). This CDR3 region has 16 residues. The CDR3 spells CASSHGGEAGLYGYTF. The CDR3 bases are TGTGCCAGCAGCCACGGGGGGGAGGCAGGGCTCTATGGCTACACCTTC.

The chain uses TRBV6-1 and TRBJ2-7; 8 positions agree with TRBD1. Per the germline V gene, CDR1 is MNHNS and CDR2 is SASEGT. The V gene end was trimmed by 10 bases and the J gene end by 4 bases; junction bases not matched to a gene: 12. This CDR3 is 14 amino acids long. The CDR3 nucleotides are TGTGCCACTTTGGACAGGGCAGGGGGTTACGAGCAGTACTTC. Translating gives CATLDRAGGYEQYF.

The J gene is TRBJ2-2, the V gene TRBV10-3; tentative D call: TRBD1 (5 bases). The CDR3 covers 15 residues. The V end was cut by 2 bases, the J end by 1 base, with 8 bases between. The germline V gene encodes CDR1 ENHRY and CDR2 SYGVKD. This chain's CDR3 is CAISERQKNTGELFF. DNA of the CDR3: TGTGCCATCAGTGAGAGACAGAAGAACACCGGGGAGCTGTTTTTT.

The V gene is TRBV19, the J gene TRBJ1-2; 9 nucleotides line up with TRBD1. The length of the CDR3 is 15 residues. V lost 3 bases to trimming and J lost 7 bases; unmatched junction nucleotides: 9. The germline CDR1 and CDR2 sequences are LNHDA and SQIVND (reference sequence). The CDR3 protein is CASSMSAQGAGGYTF. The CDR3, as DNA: TGTGCCAGTAGTATGTCGGCACAGGGGGCAGGTGGCTACACCTTC.

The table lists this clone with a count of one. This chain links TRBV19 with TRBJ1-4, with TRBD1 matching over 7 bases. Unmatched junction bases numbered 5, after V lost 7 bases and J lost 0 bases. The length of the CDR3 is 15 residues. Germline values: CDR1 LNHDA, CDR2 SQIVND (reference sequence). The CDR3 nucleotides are TGTGCCAGTACCCCTGGGACAGCAACTAATGAAAAACTGTTTTTT. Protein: CASTPGTATNEKLFF.

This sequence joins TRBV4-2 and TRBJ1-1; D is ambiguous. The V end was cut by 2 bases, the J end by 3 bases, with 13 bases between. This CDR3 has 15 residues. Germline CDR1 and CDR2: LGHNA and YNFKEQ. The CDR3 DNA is TGTGCCAGCAGCCAACATCAGGATTTCGACACTGAAGCTTTCTTT. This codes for CASSQHQDFDTEAFF.

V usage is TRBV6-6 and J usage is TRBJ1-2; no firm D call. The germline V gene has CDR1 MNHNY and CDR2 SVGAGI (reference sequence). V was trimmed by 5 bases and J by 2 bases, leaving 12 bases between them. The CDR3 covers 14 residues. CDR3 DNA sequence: TGTGCCAGCAGTACCTCGGCGGGAAACTATGGCTACACCTTC. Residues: CASSTSAGNYGYTF.

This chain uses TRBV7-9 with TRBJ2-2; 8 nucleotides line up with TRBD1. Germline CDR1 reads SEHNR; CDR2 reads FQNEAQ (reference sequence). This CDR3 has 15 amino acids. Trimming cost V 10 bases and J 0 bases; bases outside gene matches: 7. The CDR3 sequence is CATTQGAANTGELFF. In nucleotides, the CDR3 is TGTGCCACGACTCAGGGGGCAGCGAACACCGGGGAGCTGTTTTTT.

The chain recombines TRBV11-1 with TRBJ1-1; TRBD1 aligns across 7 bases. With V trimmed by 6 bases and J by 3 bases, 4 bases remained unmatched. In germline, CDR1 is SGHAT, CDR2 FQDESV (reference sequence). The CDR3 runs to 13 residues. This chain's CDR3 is CASSTTGDTEAFF. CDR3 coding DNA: TGTGCCAGCAGTACCACAGGGGACACTGAAGCTTTCTTT.

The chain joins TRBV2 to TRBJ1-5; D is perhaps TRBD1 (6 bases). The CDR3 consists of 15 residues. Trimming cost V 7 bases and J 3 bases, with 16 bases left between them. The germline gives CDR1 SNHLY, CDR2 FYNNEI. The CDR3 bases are TGTGCCAGCAATGCTGGGGGGGCCCCCAATCAGCCCCAGCATTTT. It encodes CASNAGGAPNQPQHF.

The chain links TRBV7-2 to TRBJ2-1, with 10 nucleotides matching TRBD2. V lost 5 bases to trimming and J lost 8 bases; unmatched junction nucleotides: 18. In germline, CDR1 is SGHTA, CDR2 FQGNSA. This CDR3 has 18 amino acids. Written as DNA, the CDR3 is TGTGCCAGCAGCAGAGGCGGGGTGGGACTAGCGTTTGGTGATGAGCAGTTCTTC. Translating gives CASSRGGVGLAFGDEQFF.

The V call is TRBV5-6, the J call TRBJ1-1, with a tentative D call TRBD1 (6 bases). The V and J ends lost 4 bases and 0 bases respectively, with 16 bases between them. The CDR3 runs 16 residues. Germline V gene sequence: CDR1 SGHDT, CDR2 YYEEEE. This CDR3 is CASSGLDSKLNTEAFF. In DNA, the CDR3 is TGTGCCAGCAGCGGGCTGGACAGTAAATTGAACACTGAAGCTTTCTTT.

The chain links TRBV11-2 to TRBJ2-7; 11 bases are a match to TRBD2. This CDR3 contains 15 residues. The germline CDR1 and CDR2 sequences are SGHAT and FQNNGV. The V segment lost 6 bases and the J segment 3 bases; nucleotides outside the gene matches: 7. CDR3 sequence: CASRFSGRANYEQYF. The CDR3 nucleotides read TGTGCCAGCAGGTTTAGCGGGAGGGCCAACTACGAGCAGTACTTC.

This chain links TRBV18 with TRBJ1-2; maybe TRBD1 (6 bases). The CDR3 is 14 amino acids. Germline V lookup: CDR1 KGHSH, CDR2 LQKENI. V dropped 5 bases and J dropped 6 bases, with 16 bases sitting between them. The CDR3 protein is CASSFSPTGNGYTF. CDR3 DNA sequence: TGTGCCAGCTCATTTTCCCCCACAGGGAATGGCTACACCTTC.

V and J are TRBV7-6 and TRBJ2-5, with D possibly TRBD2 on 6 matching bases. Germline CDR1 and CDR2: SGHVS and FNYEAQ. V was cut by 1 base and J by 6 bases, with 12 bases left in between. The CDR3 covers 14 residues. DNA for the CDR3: TGTGCCAGCAGCTTAGAAGGAGGGAAGAAGACCCAGTACTTC. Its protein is CASSLEGGKKTQYF.

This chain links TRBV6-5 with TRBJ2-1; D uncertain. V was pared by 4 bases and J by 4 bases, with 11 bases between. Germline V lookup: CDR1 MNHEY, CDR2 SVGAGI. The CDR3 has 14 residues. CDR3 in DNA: TGTGCCAGCAGTTTTTCTAATCCATACAATGAGCAGTTCTTC. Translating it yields CASSFSNPYNEQFF.

CDR3 loop: CASSWGAGAQETQYF. The CDR3 nucleotides read TGTGCCAGCAGTTGGGGGGCGGGGGCACAAGAGACCCAGTACTTC. This chain joins TRBV6-6 and TRBJ2-5; TRBD2 might be the D (7 bases). CDR3 length: 15 amino acids. Germline CDR1 MNHNY, CDR2 SVGAGI (reference sequence). V gave up 4 bases and J gave up 2 bases, with 14 bases separating them.

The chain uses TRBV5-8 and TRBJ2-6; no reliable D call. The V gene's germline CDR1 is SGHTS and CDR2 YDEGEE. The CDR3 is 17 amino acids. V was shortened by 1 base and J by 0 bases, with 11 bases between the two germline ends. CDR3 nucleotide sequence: TGTGCCAGCAGCTTGTGGGTAACAGACTCTGGGGCCAACGTCCTGACTTTC. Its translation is CASSLWVTDSGANVLTF.

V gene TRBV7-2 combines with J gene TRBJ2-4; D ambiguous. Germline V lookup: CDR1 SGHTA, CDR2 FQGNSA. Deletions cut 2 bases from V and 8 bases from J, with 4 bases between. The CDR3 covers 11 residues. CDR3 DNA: TGTGCCAGCAGCTTAAGAGACATTCAGTACTTC. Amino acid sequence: CASSLRDIQYF. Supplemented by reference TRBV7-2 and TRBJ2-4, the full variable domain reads GAGVSQSPSNKVTEKGKDVELRCDPISGHTALYWYRQSLGQGLEFLIYFQGNSAPDKSGLPSDRFSAERTGGSVSTLTIQRTQQEDSAVYLCASSLRDIQYFGAGTRLSVL.

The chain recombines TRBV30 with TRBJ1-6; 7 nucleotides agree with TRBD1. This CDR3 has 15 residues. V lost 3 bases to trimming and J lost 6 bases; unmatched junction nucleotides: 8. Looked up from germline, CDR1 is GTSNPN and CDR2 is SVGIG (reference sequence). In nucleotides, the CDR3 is TGTGCCTGGAGGAAAGGGCAGGGGGTTAATTCACCCCTCCACTTT. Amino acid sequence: CAWRKGQGVNSPLHF.

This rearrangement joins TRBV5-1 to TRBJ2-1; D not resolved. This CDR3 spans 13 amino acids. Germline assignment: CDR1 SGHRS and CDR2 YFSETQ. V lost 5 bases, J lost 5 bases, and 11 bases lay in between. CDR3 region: CASRASINNEQFF. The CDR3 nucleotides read TGCGCCAGCAGGGCTAGTATTAACAATGAGCAGTTCTTC.

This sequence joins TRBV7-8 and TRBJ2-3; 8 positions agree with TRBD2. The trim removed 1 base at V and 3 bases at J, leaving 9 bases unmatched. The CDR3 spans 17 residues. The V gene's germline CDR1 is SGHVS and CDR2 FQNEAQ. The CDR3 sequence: CASSLVVYSGTTDTQYF. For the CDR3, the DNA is TGTGCCAGCAGCTTAGTGGTTTATAGCGGGACTACAGATACGCAGTATTTT.

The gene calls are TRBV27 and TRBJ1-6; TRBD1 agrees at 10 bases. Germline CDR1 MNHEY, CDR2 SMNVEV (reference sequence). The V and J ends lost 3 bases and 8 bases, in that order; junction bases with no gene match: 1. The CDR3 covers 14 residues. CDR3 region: CASSFGTGDSPLHF. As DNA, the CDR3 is TGTGCCAGCAGTTTCGGGACAGGGGATTCACCCCTCCACTTT.

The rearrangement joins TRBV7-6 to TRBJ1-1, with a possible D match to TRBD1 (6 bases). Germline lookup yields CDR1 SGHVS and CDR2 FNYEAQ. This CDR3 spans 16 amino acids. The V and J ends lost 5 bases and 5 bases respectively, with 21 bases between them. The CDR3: CASSPFYWGQETEAFF. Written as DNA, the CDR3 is TGTGCCAGCAGCCCATTTTATTGGGGGCAAGAGACTGAAGCTTTCTTT.